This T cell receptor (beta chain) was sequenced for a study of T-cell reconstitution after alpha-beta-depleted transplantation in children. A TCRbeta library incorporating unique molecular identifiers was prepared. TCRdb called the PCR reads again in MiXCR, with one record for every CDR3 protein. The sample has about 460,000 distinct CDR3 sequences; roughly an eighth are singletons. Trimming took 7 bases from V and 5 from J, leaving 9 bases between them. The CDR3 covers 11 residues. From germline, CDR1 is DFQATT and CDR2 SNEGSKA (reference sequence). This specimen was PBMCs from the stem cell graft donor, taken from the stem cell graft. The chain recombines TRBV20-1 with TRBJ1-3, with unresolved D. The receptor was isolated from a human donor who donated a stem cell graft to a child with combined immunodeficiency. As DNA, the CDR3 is TGCAGTGTATCAGCCAGAAACACCATATATTTT. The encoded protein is CSVSARNTIYF.